The T cell receptor (beta chain) under discussion was sequenced for a study of regulatory T cells in long-lasting Graves disease. As for the study in general: Graves' cases, newly diagnosed, had used antithyroid drugs under 3 months.

This clonotype was observed a handful of times. Its target is unknown. A clone one base away is much larger, so this may be a read error. Time point denoted: newly diagnosed GD, antithyroid drugs for less than 3 months. PBMCs provided the RNA from which the TCR library was made. HTBI primers from iRepertoire and Arm-PCR of CDR3 regions yielded the TCR beta libraries. TCRdb called the multiplex PCR reads again in MiXCR, with one record for every CDR3 protein. The sample has roughly 520,000 distinct CDR3 sequences, around 12% seen once. The CDR3 is made up of 13 amino acids. Germline V gene lookup returns CDR1 DFQATT and CDR2 SNEGSKA (reference sequence). Study results and caveats: Persistent Graves' patients showed a TCR diversity that was lower than that of newly diagnosed ones.

This sample also belongs to another study, concerning T cells in Graves' hyperthyroidism and ophthalmopathy. That paper notes: The study left out patients who had uncontrolled infection, other autoimmune disease, pregnancy or lactation.

The TCR was taken from a woman aged 25 to 39 with Graves disease. The source material was peripheral blood mononuclear cells (PBMCs), sampled at new diagnosis, from a patient treated with antithyroid drugs. The chain links TRBV20-1 to TRBJ1-6; 7 bases agree with TRBD1. The CDR3 DNA follows: TGCAATGCTAGACAGGGAGGTGGATCACCCCTCCACTTT. Protein sequence: CNARQGGGSPLHF.